The T cell receptor beta chain under discussion was sequenced for a study of identical twins. The ends were cut back, 2 bases at V and 9 bases at J, with 16 bases in the middle. CDR1 SQVTM and CDR2 ANQGSEA come from the germline V gene. There are 14 residues in the CDR3. TCRdb analysed the 5' RACE reads with MiXCR anew, one entry per CDR3 protein. The repertoire includes around 450,000 distinct CDR3 sequences, about 14% of them detected once, and approximately 0.52% sits in the top ten. This clonotype was observed a handful of times. These data were also reused for a study on yellow fever vaccine responses in identical twins.

The chain links TRBV29-1 to TRBJ2-2; D not resolved. The sequenced sample was CD4+ T cells sorted from blood. The source is a young woman in good health. For the CDR3, the DNA is TGCAGCGTTGAAATCTGGTCTACCCACAGGGAGCTGTTTTTT. Amino acid sequence: CSVEIWSTHRELFF.